The 10 T cell receptor beta chains in this list originate from one sample, sequenced in a study of cytomegalovirus exposure and HLA in healthy donors. With 60 Vbeta and 13 Jbeta primers, the PCR was carried out. Sequencing used immunoSEQ multiplex PCR; TCRdb keeps in-frame clones, though not all of them. The sample has roughly 140,000 clones. Sample: PBMCs. These receptors were taken from a male donor in good health and CMV-seronegative.

The chain carries TRBV10-3 and TRBJ2-7, with 15 bases matching TRBD2. Losses at the gene ends were 4 bases for V and 6 bases for J; bases not matched to a gene: 1. Germline loops: CDR1 ENHRY, CDR2 SYGVKD. The CDR3 spans 14 residues. The CDR3 bases are TGTGCCATCAGTGGGGGACTAGCGGGGGGCGAGCAGTACTTC. The encoded protein is CAISGGLAGGEQYF.

The rearrangement links TRBV7-3 to TRBJ2-3; a possible D gene is TRBD1 (6 bases). This CDR3 has 17 amino acids. Germline values: CDR1 SGHTA, CDR2 FQGTGA. The germline V and J ends were trimmed by 5 bases and 0 bases, with 18 bases remaining between them. The CDR3 spells CASSPSLTGSSTDTQYF. The CDR3 DNA sequence: TGTGCCAGCAGCCCTTCTTTGACAGGAAGTAGCACAGATACGCAGTATTTT.

This chain joins TRBV5-1 and TRBJ2-7; TRBD2 matches 7 bases. The CDR3 contains 14 residues. J lost 4 bases, V lost 4 bases, and 8 bases had no gene match. Germline assignment: CDR1 SGHRS and CDR2 YFSETQ. DNA of the CDR3: TGCGCCAGCAGCCCAGGACTAGAGGCGTACGAGCAGTACTTC. It specifies CASSPGLEAYEQYF.

The V call is TRBV29-1, the J call TRBJ1-1, with a weak D call TRBD1 (6 bases). The CDR3 has 12 residues. CDR1 is SQVTM, CDR2 ANQGSEA, per germline. Trimming pared 2 bases from V and 5 bases from J, leaving 9 bases between. CDR3 in DNA: TGCAGCGTTGAAAGGGGGGGGACTGAAGCTTTCTTT. Protein sequence: CSVERGGTEAFF.

The genes are TRBV19 and TRBJ1-6; 7 bases are a match to TRBD1. J gave up 8 bases and V 7 bases, and 5 bases lay outside the gene matches. The germline V gene has CDR1 LNHDA and CDR2 SQIVND (reference sequence). The CDR3 length is 13 residues. CDR3 in DNA: TGTGCCAGTAAGACAGGGTCGGATTCACCCCTCCACTTT. Its protein product is CASKTGSDSPLHF.

CDR3 region: CASSLPSGGNNEQFF. In DNA, the CDR3 is TGTGCCAGCAGCTTACCCAGCGGGGGCAACAATGAGCAGTTCTTC. J is TRBJ2-1 and V is TRBV5-6; TRBD2 matches at 8 bases. CDR1 SGHDT and CDR2 YYEEEE come from the germline V gene. After removal of 2 bases from V and 5 bases from J, the junction contained 6 bases not matched to a gene. CDR3 length: 15 amino acids.

This chain links TRBV6-1 with TRBJ1-3; D gene unclear. CDR3 length: 14 residues. The germline CDR1 and CDR2 sequences are MNHNS and SASEGT. Trimming removed 11 bases from V and 1 base from J, with 15 bases in between. The CDR3 DNA reads as TGTGCCGCCTCCGCACTAGGTTCTGGAAACACCATATATTTT. Translation: CAASALGSGNTIYF.

The chain employs TRBV6-5 and TRBJ2-3; tentative D call: TRBD1 (5 bases). The CDR3 is 15 residues long. Trimming removed 2 bases from V and 2 bases from J, with 11 bases in between. The germline V gene has CDR1 MNHEY and CDR2 SVGAGI. CDR3 nucleotides: TGTGCCAGCAGTTACGTGGCAGGGAACACAGATACGCAGTATTTT. Its translation: CASSYVAGNTDTQYF.

The chain combines TRBV6-6 with TRBJ2-2; 7 nucleotides match TRBD2. CDR3 length: 15 residues. V lost 6 bases, J lost 4 bases, and 8 bases stayed unmatched. Germline-derived CDR1 and CDR2 are MNHNY and SVGAGI (reference sequence). As DNA, the CDR3 is TGTGCCAGCAGCCCTAGCGGTCGGGGCACCGGGGAGCTGTTTTTT. Residues: CASSPSGRGTGELFF.

This rearrangement joins TRBV28 to TRBJ1-5; D unclear. The germline CDR1 and CDR2 sequences are MDHEN and SYDVKM. The CDR3 runs 12 residues. Trimming pared 3 bases from V and 9 bases from J, leaving 9 bases between. CDR3 bases: TGTGCCAGCAGTTTCGGGAACGGGCCCCAGCATTTT. It encodes CASSFGNGPQHF.